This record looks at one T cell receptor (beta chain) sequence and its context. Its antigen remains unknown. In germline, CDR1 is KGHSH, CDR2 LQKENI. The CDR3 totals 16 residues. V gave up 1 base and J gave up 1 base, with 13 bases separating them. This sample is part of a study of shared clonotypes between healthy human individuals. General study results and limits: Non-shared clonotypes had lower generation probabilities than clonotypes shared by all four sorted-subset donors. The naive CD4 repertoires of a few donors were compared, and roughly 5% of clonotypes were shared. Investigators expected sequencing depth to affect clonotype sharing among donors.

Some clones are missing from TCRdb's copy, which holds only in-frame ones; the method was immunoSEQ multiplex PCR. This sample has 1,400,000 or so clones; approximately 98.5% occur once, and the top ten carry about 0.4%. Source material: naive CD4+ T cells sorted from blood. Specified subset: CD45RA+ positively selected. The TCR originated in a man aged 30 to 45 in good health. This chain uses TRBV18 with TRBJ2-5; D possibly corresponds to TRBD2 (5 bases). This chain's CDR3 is CASSPLTSSSQETQYF. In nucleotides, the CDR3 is TGTGCCAGCTCACCACTAACTAGTTCGTCCCAAGAGACCCAGTACTTC.